These 30 T cell receptor beta chains share one sample of origin, sequenced in a study of cytomegalovirus exposure and HLA in healthy donors. Primers: 60 Vbeta forward and 13 Jbeta reverse. TCRdb's table, derived via immunoSEQ multiplex PCR, lists solely in-frame clones and lacks some. Of 150,000 to 200,000 clones in the sample, 75% to 90% are singletons; the top ten hold around 1.4%. The specimen sequenced was PBMCs. Source of these receptors: a woman aged 18-29 years in good health and CMV-seronegative.

Turning to this clone: Other DNA sequences of this sample code for an identical CDR3. The genes are TRBV2 and TRBJ2-7; TRBD2 might be the D (5 bases). V lost 6 bases, J lost 1 base, and 13 bases lay in between. The CDR3 contains 14 residues. Germline CDR1 and CDR2: SNHLY and FYNNEI. The CDR3, as DNA: TGTGCCAGCAGACGGACTGATGTTTCCTACGAGCAGTACTTC. Encoded protein: CASRRTDVSYEQYF.

The rearrangement uses TRBV6-1 and TRBJ1-4, with TRBD1 matching over 10 bases. This CDR3 is built from 17 residues. Per germline, CDR1 MNHNS and CDR2 SASEGT. The V segment lost 1 base and the J segment 10 bases; nucleotides outside the gene matches: 12. The CDR3 spells CASSEGQKGQGFGKLFF. In DNA, the CDR3 is TGTGCCAGCAGTGAAGGGCAAAAGGGACAGGGGTTTGGAAAACTGTTTTTT.

The CDR3 nucleotides are TGTGCCAGCAGCTTAGTGCGGGGGGGCTCCCAAGAGACCCAGTACTTC. Encoded protein: CASSLVRGGSQETQYF. V and J are TRBV11-2 and TRBJ2-5; 9 nucleotides agree with TRBD2. The V gene end was trimmed by 1 base and the J gene end by 1 base; junction bases not matched to a gene: 4. CDR1 SGHAT and CDR2 FQNNGV come from the germline V gene. The CDR3 is 16 residues long.

This clone was counted between two and nine times. The J gene is TRBJ1-2, the V gene TRBV6-5, with D hard to call. The V end was cut by 8 bases, the J end by 7 bases, with 23 bases between. The CDR3 is 15 amino acids. Looked up from germline, CDR1 is MNHEY and CDR2 is SVGAGI. As DNA, the CDR3 is TGTGCCAGCCTAGTTCGGCACCCAATTGGAGGTGGCTACACCTTC. It translates to CASLVRHPIGGGYTF.

The rearrangement uses TRBV5-1 and TRBJ2-5; D is unclear. The V gene lost 4 bases and the J gene lost 1 base, with 17 bases spanning the gap. Germline assignment: CDR1 SGHRS and CDR2 YFSETQ. The CDR3 consists of 16 residues. The CDR3 protein is CASSQDFTGTQETQYF. In DNA, the CDR3 is TGCGCCAGCAGCCAAGATTTCACTGGTACCCAAGAGACCCAGTACTTC.

The V and J genes are TRBV14 and TRBJ2-7, with unresolved D. This CDR3 contains 15 residues. The V end lost 0 bases, the J end lost 3 bases, and 12 bases lay between the germline ends. From germline, CDR1 is SGHDN and CDR2 FVKESK. The CDR3: CASSQEAGSHYEQYF. CDR3 in DNA: TGTGCCAGCAGCCAAGAGGCAGGCAGCCACTACGAGCAGTACTTC. The full variable domain, with the rest looked up from reference TRBV14 and TRBJ2-7, is EAGVTQFPSHSVIEKGQTVTLRCDPISGHDNLYWYRRVMGKEIKFLLHFVKESKQDESGMPNNRFLAERTGGTYSTLKVQPAELEDSGVYFCASSQEAGSHYEQYFGPGTRLTVT.

J is TRBJ2-7 and V is TRBV27; D is uncertain. The CDR3 covers 13 residues. The germline gives CDR1 MNHEY, CDR2 SMNVEV (reference sequence). Trimming pared 3 bases from V and 0 bases from J, leaving 6 bases between. The chain's CDR3 is CASSFTGSYEQYF. CDR3 in DNA: TGTGCCAGCAGTTTTACGGGCTCCTACGAGCAGTACTTC.

This chain joins TRBV4-2 and TRBJ2-5; no definite D call. The end of the DNA fits TRBJ2-7 better, so the J call may be wrong. The V gene's germline CDR1 is LGHNA and CDR2 YNFKEQ. This CDR3 is built from 14 residues. The CDR3 is CASSQDLQNYEQYF. CDR3 sequence (DNA): TGTGCCAGCAGCCAAGATTTGCAAAACTACGAGCAGTACTTC.

The CDR3 spells CASSLADRVGADTQYF. The CDR3 DNA reads as TGTGCCAGCAGCTTAGCGGACAGGGTTGGGGCAGATACGCAGTATTTT. J is TRBJ2-3 and V is TRBV11-2; TRBD1 matches at 8 bases. Germline trimming cut 1 base from V and 4 bases from J; bases unmatched to any gene: 7. CDR1 is SGHAT, CDR2 FQNNGV, per germline. CDR3 size: 16 residues.

CDR3 bases: TGTGCCAGCAGTTTAAGAGCAGGGCATGGCTACACCTTC. The encoded protein is CASSLRAGHGYTF. The chain combines TRBV27 with TRBJ1-2; tentative D call: TRBD1 (5 bases). The CDR3 loop spans 13 amino acids. CDR1 is MNHEY and CDR2 is SMNVEV in the germline V gene (reference sequence). V was cut by 2 bases and J by 6 bases, with 10 bases left in between.

The chain recombines TRBV7-9 with TRBJ2-5, with D uncertain. This CDR3 is 17 amino acids long. Germline CDR1 is SEHNR and CDR2 is FQNEAQ (reference sequence). The V and J ends lost 3 bases and 0 bases respectively, with 17 bases between them. CDR3 in amino acids: CASSLTGRGGYQETQYF. As DNA, the CDR3 is TGTGCCAGCAGCTTGACGGGTCGAGGCGGTTACCAAGAGACCCAGTACTTC.

The chain links TRBV10-3 to TRBJ1-5; perhaps TRBD1 as D (5 bases). CDR3 length: 14 amino acids. Between the trimmed V and J ends, which lost 6 bases and 0 bases, there was a span of 9 bases. The germline V gene has CDR1 ENHRY and CDR2 SYGVKD. This chain's CDR3 is CAISGQTSNQPQHF. In nucleotides, the CDR3 is TGTGCCATCAGCGGACAAACTAGCAATCAGCCCCAGCATTTT.

The CDR3 DNA reads as TGCGCCAGCAGCTTGGGGACTAGCGGGGTAAGGACAGATACGCAGTATTTT. Translated, it gives CASSLGTSGVRTDTQYF. The chain couples TRBV5-1 to TRBJ2-3; 12 nucleotides align to TRBD2. With V trimmed by 0 bases and J by 3 bases, 5 bases remained unmatched. The germline CDR1 and CDR2 sequences are SGHRS and YFSETQ. The CDR3 runs 17 residues.

CDR3 in amino acids: CASSENRGDAKNIQYF. The CDR3 DNA reads as TGTGCCAGCAGTGAAAACAGGGGGGATGCCAAAAACATTCAGTACTTC. This sequence joins TRBV2 and TRBJ2-4; 8 nucleotides line up with TRBD1. The CDR3 is 16 amino acids. Trimming took 2 bases from V and 1 from J; bases not matched to a gene: 4. Germline assignment: CDR1 SNHLY and CDR2 FYNNEI. The whole variable domain, remainder taken from reference TRBV2 and TRBJ2-4, is EPEVTQTPSHQVTQMGQEVILRCVPISNHLYFYWYRQILGQKVEFLVSFYNNEISEKSEIFDDQFSVERPDGSNFTLKIRSTKLEDSAMYFCASSENRGDAKNIQYFGAGTRLSVL.

The chain couples TRBV5-8 to TRBJ1-2; maybe TRBD1 (6 bases). This CDR3 is 13 amino acids long. V lost 0 bases and J lost 4, with 7 bases in between. The germline gives CDR1 SGHTS, CDR2 YDEGEE. This CDR3 reads CASSLGTVYGYTF. The CDR3 DNA is TGTGCCAGCAGCTTGGGGACAGTCTATGGCTACACCTTC.

This clone has more than one count but fewer than ten. The chain carries TRBV5-6 and TRBJ1-1, with a weak D call TRBD1 (6 bases). Trimming shortened V by 0 bases and J by 1 base, and 7 bases separated the two germline ends. Germline CDR1 reads SGHDT; CDR2 reads YYEEEE. The CDR3 extends over 14 amino acids. The CDR3: CASSLVGQNTEAFF. The DNA for the CDR3 is TGTGCCAGCAGCTTGGTGGGACAGAACACTGAAGCTTTCTTT.

The CDR3 spells CSAAQGPEAFF. Written as DNA, the CDR3 is TGCAGCGCGGCACAGGGGCCGGAAGCTTTCTTT. The chain carries TRBV29-1 and TRBJ1-1, with 7 bases identical to TRBD1. The CDR3 contains 11 residues. The germline CDR1 and CDR2 sequences are SQVTM and ANQGSEA. V gave up 7 bases and J gave up 8 bases; unmatched junction bases: 7.

The gene calls are TRBV5-1 and TRBJ1-2, with 8 positions matching TRBD1. CDR1 SGHRS and CDR2 YFSETQ come from the germline V gene. V lost 4 bases, J lost 3 bases, and 5 bases stayed unmatched. The CDR3 is made up of 14 amino acids. The CDR3 spells CASSRETGDYGYTF. The CDR3 DNA reads TGCGCCAGCAGCCGGGAGACAGGGGACTATGGCTACACCTTC. Supplemented by reference TRBV5-1 and TRBJ1-2, the full variable domain reads KAGVTQTPRYLIKTRGQQVTLSCSPISGHRSVSWYQQTPGQGLQFLFEYFSETQRNKGNFPGRFSGRQFSNSRSEMNVSTLELGDSALYLCASSRETGDYGYTFGSGTRLTVV.

This clone was counted only a few times. The V call is TRBV7-9, the J call TRBJ1-4, with 7 bases that match TRBD1. CDR1 is SEHNR and CDR2 is FQNEAQ in the germline V gene (reference sequence). With 5 bases clipped from V and 8 bases from J, the junction kept 8 bases outside the gene matches. The CDR3 has 14 residues. CDR3 residues: CASSETGRPEKLFF. In nucleotides, the CDR3 is TGTGCCAGCAGCGAGACAGGGAGACCAGAAAAACTGTTTTTT.

The chain combines TRBV13 with TRBJ1-4; D uncertain. The germline V and J ends were trimmed by 5 bases and 6 bases, with 7 bases remaining between them. CDR1 and CDR2 (germline): PRHDT, FYEKMQ (reference sequence). The CDR3 sequence is 12 residues long. The CDR3 sequence: CASSRTDEKLFF. The CDR3 coding sequence is TGTGCCAGCAGCCGCACGGATGAAAAACTGTTTTTT.

The CDR3 sequence: CASSRGRDYEQYF. The CDR3 bases are TGTGCCAGCAGTAGGGGGAGAGATTACGAGCAGTACTTC. This chain links TRBV6-5 with TRBJ2-7; a weak D match, TRBD1 (6 bases). The length of the CDR3 is 13 residues. CDR1 MNHEY and CDR2 SVGAGI come from the germline V gene. The V end lost 5 bases, the J end lost 4 bases, and 12 bases lay between the germline ends.

The chain recombines TRBV13 with TRBJ1-4; TRBD1 matches at 7 bases. The trim removed 2 bases at V and 8 bases at J, leaving 11 bases unmatched. Germline V gene data show CDR1 as PRHDT and CDR2 as FYEKMQ (reference sequence). This CDR3 is 16 amino acids long. The CDR3 DNA reads as TGTGCCAGCAGCTTAAACGATGGGACAGTAAGGGAAAAACTGTTTTTT. Protein: CASSLNDGTVREKLFF.

This clone came up a few times. The chain couples TRBV5-1 to TRBJ2-3, with TRBD2 matching 11 bases. V lost 6 bases and J lost 3; bases outside the gene matches: 3. Looked up from germline, CDR1 is SGHRS and CDR2 is YFSETQ. The CDR3 is 14 residues long. This chain's CDR3 is CASTLAGGTDTQYF. The CDR3 nucleotides are TGCGCCAGCACGTTAGCGGGGGGGACAGATACGCAGTATTTT.

The V and J genes are TRBV5-1 and TRBJ2-5, with 7 positions matching TRBD1. V lost 4 bases to trimming and J lost 1 base; unmatched junction nucleotides: 4. The CDR3 sequence is 14 residues long. Looked up from germline, CDR1 is SGHRS and CDR2 is YFSETQ. The CDR3 DNA follows: TGCGCCAGCAGCCTACAGGGGTCCCAAGAGACCCAGTACTTC. Its translation is CASSLQGSQETQYF. Full variable domain (remainder filled in from reference TRBV5-1 and TRBJ2-5): KAGVTQTPRYLIKTRGQQVTLSCSPISGHRSVSWYQQTPGQGLQFLFEYFSETQRNKGNFPGRFSGRQFSNSRSEMNVSTLELGDSALYLCASSLQGSQETQYFGPGTRLLVL.

The V and J genes are TRBV11-2 and TRBJ1-4; D is ambiguous. CDR1 is SGHAT, CDR2 FQNNGV, per germline. There are 13 residues in the CDR3. Trimming cost V 2 bases and J 5 bases, with 6 bases left between them. The chain's CDR3 is CASSLRGNEKLFF. CDR3 DNA sequence: TGTGCCAGCAGCTTAAGAGGGAATGAAAAACTGTTTTTT.

The J gene is TRBJ1-2, the V gene TRBV6-6, with TRBD1 identical over 8 bases. The CDR3 contains 15 residues. V lost 5 bases, J lost 7 bases, and 12 bases stayed unmatched. The germline V gene has CDR1 MNHNY and CDR2 SVGAGI (reference sequence). The CDR3 loop reads CASSMGTTGVSGYTF. In DNA form, the CDR3 reads TGTGCCAGCAGTATGGGGACGACAGGGGTTTCTGGCTACACCTTC.

The rearrangement joins TRBV13 to TRBJ2-1, with 7 bases matching TRBD2. CDR3 length: 17 residues. Looked up from germline, CDR1 is PRHDT and CDR2 is FYEKMQ (reference sequence). The trim removed 0 bases at V and 8 bases at J, leaving 13 bases unmatched. The CDR3 sequence is CASSLGNGLADTDEQFF. The CDR3 DNA reads TGTGCCAGCAGCTTAGGCAACGGGCTAGCGGACACGGATGAGCAGTTCTTC.

The chain is built from TRBV10-3 and TRBJ1-5, with unresolved D. The ends were cut back, 4 bases at V and 0 bases at J, with 10 bases in the middle. The CDR3 extends over 15 amino acids. CDR1 is ENHRY and CDR2 is SYGVKD in the germline V gene. CDR3 residues: CAISGREVSNQPQHF. As DNA, the CDR3 is TGTGCCATCAGTGGCCGGGAGGTTAGCAATCAGCCCCAGCATTTT.

The J gene is TRBJ2-1, the V gene TRBV5-4, with 8 bases identical to TRBD2. The CDR3 has 11 residues. From germline, CDR1 is SGHNT and CDR2 YYREEE (reference sequence). The junction had 2 bases not matched to a gene; V was cut back by 10 bases and J by 5 bases. For the CDR3, the DNA is TGTGCCGCGGGGGGTGACAATGAGCAGTTCTTC. It is translated as CAAGGDNEQFF.

The CDR3 region has the DNA TGTGCCAGCAGTGCCTTTGGGACTAGCGGCCTCGAGCAGTACTTC. This gives the protein CASSAFGTSGLEQYF. V gene TRBV6-1 combines with J gene TRBJ2-7; TRBD2 agrees at 11 bases. The germline V gene has CDR1 MNHNS and CDR2 SASEGT. J gave up 6 bases and V 4 bases, and 8 bases lay outside the gene matches. The CDR3 is made up of 15 amino acids.